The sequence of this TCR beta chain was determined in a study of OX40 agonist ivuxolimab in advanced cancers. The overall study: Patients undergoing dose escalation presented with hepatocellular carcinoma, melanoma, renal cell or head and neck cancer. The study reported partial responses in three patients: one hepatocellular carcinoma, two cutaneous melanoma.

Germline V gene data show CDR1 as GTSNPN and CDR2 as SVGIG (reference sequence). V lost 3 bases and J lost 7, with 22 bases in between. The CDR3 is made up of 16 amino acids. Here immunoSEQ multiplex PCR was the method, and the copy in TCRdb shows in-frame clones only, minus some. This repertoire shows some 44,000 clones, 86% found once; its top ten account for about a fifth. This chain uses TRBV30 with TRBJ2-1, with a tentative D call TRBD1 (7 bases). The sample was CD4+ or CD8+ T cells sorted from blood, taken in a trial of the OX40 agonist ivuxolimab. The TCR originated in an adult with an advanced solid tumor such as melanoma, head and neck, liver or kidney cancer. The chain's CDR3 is CAWSPVQGGEVNEQFF. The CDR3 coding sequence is TGTGCCTGGAGCCCTGTCCAGGGGGGCGAGGTTAATGAGCAGTTCTTC.